A selection of T cell receptor beta chains follows, all from one sample in a study of blood T cell repertoires in COVID-19. The protocol was immunoSEQ multiplex PCR, while the TCRdb copy is restricted to in-frame clones and leaves out a portion. The sample has a few hundred thousand clones; nearly 90% are singletons. The source material was peripheral blood. The receptors stem from a woman aged 18 to 35 who had recovered from COVID-19. Each CDR3 is given without its conserved first and last residue. Fields, in order: J gene, V gene, clone size, CDR3 protein. Not all rows give a size; the values are once, few, many and, for expanded clones, a class.

j_gene: TRBJ2-7; v_gene: TRBV7-9; abundance: -; CDR3aa: ASSGQVAPATYEQY
j_gene: TRBJ2-7; v_gene: TRBV18; abundance: -; CDR3aa: ASSPMGTRIIREQY
j_gene: TRBJ2-3; v_gene: TRBV7-9; abundance: -; CDR3aa: ASSLEAGFSTDTQY
j_gene: TRBJ1-3; v_gene: TRBV6-4; abundance: -; CDR3aa: ASSSESGNTIY
j_gene: TRBJ2-1; v_gene: TRBV7-2; abundance: -; CDR3aa: ASSFLRQDNEQF
j_gene: TRBJ2-1; v_gene: TRBV5-1; abundance: -; CDR3aa: ASSPALAGTEQF
j_gene: TRBJ1-3; v_gene: TRBV11-2; abundance: -; CDR3aa: ASRSYTPGQRSGNTIY
j_gene: TRBJ1-2; v_gene: TRBV30; abundance: once; CDR3aa: AWSVRGRLGYGYT
j_gene: TRBJ1-5; v_gene: TRBV14; abundance: once; CDR3aa: ASSQGLHQPQH
j_gene: TRBJ2-5; v_gene: TRBV15; abundance: once; CDR3aa: ATSIARGWETQY
j_gene: TRBJ2-5; v_gene: TRBV5-4; abundance: -; CDR3aa: ASSPGTPGVGETQY
j_gene: TRBJ1-4; v_gene: TRBV30; abundance: -; CDR3aa: AWSRPGQAGEKLF
j_gene: TRBJ2-1; v_gene: TRBV18; abundance: -; CDR3aa: ASSRGLAGVSSYNEQF
j_gene: TRBJ2-7; v_gene: TRBV15; abundance: -; CDR3aa: ATSREMLAEQY
j_gene: TRBJ1-1; v_gene: TRBV29-1; abundance: -; CDR3aa: SVAGTGGLNTEAF
j_gene: TRBJ2-2; v_gene: TRBV5-6; abundance: -; CDR3aa: ASSSLENLNTGELF
j_gene: TRBJ1-2; v_gene: TRBV30; abundance: -; CDR3aa: ARGTGGYGYT
j_gene: TRBJ2-1; v_gene: TRBV6-5; abundance: -; CDR3aa: ASSYVGGRINEQF
j_gene: TRBJ2-1; v_gene: TRBV2; abundance: -; CDR3aa: ASSEGLVREQF
j_gene: TRBJ1-5; v_gene: TRBV6-6; abundance: -; CDR3aa: ASKAGEGNQPQH
j_gene: TRBJ2-3; v_gene: TRBV18; abundance: -; CDR3aa: ASSERTGQRDTQY
j_gene: TRBJ2-1; v_gene: TRBV4-3; abundance: few; CDR3aa: ASSQAWREWSYNEQF